The clone carrying this T cell receptor beta chain was observed a handful of times. What it binds is not known. These data originate in a study of T cells after yellow fever vaccination. For the study at large: Each low-cell-number fraction was prepared by means of SMART-Seq v4 Ultra Low Input. Study findings and constraints: Reappearance after the booster was observed for most primary-vaccination clones (96% CD4, about 90% CD8).

This CDR3 has 17 amino acids. They built TCR cDNA with 5'RACE template switching, a step that put in a universal primer site and UMIs. TCRdb re-called the 5' RACE reads through MiXCR, storing one row per CDR3 protein. The sample lists approximately 150,000 distinct CDR3 sequences; 5.5% to 8% were seen once. V is TRBV12-1 and J is TRBJ1-5; the table gives TRBD1 as D, unverified against the DNA. TRBV12-1 corresponds to a pseudogene. The sample was CD4+ T cells sorted from PBMCs, taken on the day of the first yellow fever vaccination. The sequence was collected from a man aged 18 to 29 who received the YFV17D yellow fever vaccine. This chain's CDR3 is CASSPSKGPTGNQPQHF. In DNA form, the CDR3 reads TGTGCCAGCAGCCCCTCGAAGGGGCCGACAGGAAATCAGCCCCAGCATTTT.